This T cell receptor beta chain was found in a study of CD8 T cells in ankylosing spondylitis. Remarks on this clonotype: The antigen is undetermined.

General observations from the study: Ankylosing spondylitis blood appeared to be characterized by a TCR beta motif of several highly homologous variants. Disease-linked clones reportedly concentrated significantly in matched ankylosing spondylitis synovial fluid.

Quantitative 5'-RACE with molecular barcodes produced the TCR beta libraries. TCRdb reanalysed the 5' RACE reads using MiXCR and keeps one entry per CDR3 protein. The top ten hold approximately 14% of the sample, which has some 240,000 distinct CDR3 sequences, around 6.6% seen once. CDR1 is DFQATT and CDR2 is SNEGSKA in the germline V gene (reference sequence). CDR3 size: 15 residues. With 0 bases removed from V and 9 bases from J, the gap between germline ends came to 18 bases. Sequenced sample: blood, either unsorted or a sorted T cell fraction (not recorded which). The V call is TRBV20-1, the J call TRBJ2-1; D could derive from TRBD1 or TRBD2 (5 bases each). This TCR was recovered from a male donor with ankylosing spondylitis. The CDR3 bases are TGCAGTGCTAGAGACCGGGACGGATCTATCGGTGAGCAGTTCTTC. As protein: CSARDRDGSIGEQFF.